This T cell receptor beta chain was captured in a study of cytomegalovirus exposure and HLA in healthy donors. Looking at the study overall: An analysis done earlier identified some 120 million unique TCR beta sequences from about 180 million T cells. Counted in an early data release were about 86 million unique TCRs from HLA-typed donors. Researchers found that roughly 81% of over 350 genotyped donors fell within the Caucasian-associated ancestry cluster.

With regard to this clone: What it binds is not known.

Study-wide points: In a later analysis, HLA-associated TCR beta chains were more clonally expanded than equally common others.

From germline, CDR1 is SGDLS and CDR2 YYNGEE. The ends lost 4 bases at V and 1 base at J; junction bases unmatched: 7. The CDR3 loop spans 16 amino acids. Primers: 60 Vbeta forward and 13 Jbeta reverse. Libraries were prepared by immunoSEQ multiplex PCR; TCRdb keeps only in-frame clonotypes and omits some of them. The table lists roughly 190,000 clones, 60% to 85% of them singletons, with 1.1% in the top ten. This TCR derives from a woman in her thirties or forties in good health and CMV-seronegative. This rearrangement joins TRBV9 to TRBJ2-3, with TRBD2 matching 9 bases. Sequenced sample: PBMCs. The CDR3 reads CASSPRLAVGTDTQYF. The DNA of the CDR3 is TGTGCCAGCAGCCCCCGACTAGCGGTAGGCACAGATACGCAGTATTTT. The complete variable domain, with remaining parts taken from reference TRBV9 and TRBJ2-3, reads DSGVTQTPKHLITATGQRVTLRCSPRSGDLSVYWYQQSLDQGLQFLIQYYNGEERAKGNILERFSAQQFPDLHSELNLSSLELGDSALYFCASSPRLAVGTDTQYFGPGTRLTVL.